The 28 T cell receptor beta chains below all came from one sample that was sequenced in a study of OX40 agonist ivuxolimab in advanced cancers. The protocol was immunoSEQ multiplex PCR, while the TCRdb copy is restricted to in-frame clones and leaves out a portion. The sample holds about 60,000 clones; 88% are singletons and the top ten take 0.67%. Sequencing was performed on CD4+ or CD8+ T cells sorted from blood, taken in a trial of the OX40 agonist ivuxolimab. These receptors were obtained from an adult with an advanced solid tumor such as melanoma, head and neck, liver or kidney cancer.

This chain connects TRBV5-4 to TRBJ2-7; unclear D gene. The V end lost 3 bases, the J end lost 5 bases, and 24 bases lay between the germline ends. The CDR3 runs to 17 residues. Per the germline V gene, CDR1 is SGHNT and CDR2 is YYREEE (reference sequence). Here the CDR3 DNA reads TGTGCCAGCAGCTCAAAAATATTGACCGGGTCCCGTGACGAGCAGTACTTC. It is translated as CASSSKILTGSRDEQYF.

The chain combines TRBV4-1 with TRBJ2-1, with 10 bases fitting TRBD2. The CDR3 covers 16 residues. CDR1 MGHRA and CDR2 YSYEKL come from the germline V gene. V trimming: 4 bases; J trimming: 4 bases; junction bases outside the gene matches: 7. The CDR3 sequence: CASSPAAGGDYNEQFF. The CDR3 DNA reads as TGCGCCAGCAGCCCCGCAGCGGGAGGGGATTACAATGAGCAGTTCTTC.

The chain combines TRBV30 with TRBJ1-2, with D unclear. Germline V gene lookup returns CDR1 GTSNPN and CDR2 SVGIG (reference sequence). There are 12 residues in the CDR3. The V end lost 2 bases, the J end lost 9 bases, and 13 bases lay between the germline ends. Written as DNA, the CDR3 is TGTGCCTGGAGTTGGGAAGGGAATAGCTACACCTTC. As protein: CAWSWEGNSYTF.

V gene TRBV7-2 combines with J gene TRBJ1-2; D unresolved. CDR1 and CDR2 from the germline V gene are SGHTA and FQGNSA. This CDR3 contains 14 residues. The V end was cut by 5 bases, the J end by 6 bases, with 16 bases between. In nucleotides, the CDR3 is TGTGCCAGCAGCCGCCCCGGCCTAGCGGATGGCTACACCTTC. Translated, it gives CASSRPGLADGYTF.

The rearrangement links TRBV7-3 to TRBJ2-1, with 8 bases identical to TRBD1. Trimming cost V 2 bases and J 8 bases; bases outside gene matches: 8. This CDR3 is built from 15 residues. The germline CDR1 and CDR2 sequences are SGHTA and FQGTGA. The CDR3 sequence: CASSLRTGTRDEQFF. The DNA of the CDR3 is TGTGCCAGCAGCTTACGGACAGGGACTCGGGATGAGCAGTTCTTC.

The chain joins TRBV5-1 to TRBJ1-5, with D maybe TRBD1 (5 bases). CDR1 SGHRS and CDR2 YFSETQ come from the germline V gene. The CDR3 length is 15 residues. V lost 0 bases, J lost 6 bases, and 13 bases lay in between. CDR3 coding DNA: TGCGCCAGCAGCTTGGAAGGAATGGGGGGTCAGCCCCAGCATTTT. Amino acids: CASSLEGMGGQPQHF.

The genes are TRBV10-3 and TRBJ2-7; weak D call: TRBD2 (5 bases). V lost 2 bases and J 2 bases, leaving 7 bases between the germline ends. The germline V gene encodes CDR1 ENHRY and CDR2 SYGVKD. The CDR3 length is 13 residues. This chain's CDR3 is CAISERGPYEQYF. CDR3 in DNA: TGTGCCATCAGTGAGCGGGGTCCCTACGAGCAGTACTTC.

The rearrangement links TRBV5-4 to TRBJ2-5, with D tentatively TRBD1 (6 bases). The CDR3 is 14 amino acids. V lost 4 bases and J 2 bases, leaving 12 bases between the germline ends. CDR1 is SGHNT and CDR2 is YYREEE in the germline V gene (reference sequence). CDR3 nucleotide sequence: TGTGCCAGCAGCACCGGACAGCGTCAAGAGACCCAGTACTTC. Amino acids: CASSTGQRQETQYF. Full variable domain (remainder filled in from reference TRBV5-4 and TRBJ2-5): ETGVTQSPTHLIKTRGQQVTLRCSSQSGHNTVSWYQQALGQGPQFIFQYYREEENGRGNFPPRFSGLQFPNYSSELNVNALELDDSALYLCASSTGQRQETQYFGPGTRLLVL.

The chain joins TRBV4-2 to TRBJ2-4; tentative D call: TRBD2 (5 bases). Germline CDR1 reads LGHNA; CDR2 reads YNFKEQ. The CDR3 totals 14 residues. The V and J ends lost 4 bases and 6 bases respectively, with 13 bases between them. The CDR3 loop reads CASSPLRGLNIQYF. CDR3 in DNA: TGTGCCAGCAGCCCCCTCCGGGGTCTAAACATTCAGTACTTC.

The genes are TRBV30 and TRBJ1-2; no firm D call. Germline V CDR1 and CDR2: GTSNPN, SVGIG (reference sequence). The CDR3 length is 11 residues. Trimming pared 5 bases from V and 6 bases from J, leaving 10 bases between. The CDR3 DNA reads TGTGCCTGGCGCAAGGGAAATGGCTACACCTTC. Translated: CAWRKGNGYTF.

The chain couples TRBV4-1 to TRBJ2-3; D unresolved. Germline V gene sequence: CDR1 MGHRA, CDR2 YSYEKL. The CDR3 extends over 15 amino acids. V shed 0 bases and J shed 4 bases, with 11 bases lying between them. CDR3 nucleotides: TGCGCCAGCAGCCAAGATGGCCAGTATCCAGATACGCAGTATTTT. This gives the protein CASSQDGQYPDTQYF.

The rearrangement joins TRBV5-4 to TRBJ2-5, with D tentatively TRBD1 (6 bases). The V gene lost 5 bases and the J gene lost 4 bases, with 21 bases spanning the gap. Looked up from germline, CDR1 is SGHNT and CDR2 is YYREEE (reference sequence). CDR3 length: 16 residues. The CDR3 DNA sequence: TGTGCCAGCAGACGGTCCTCCAGGGGAAGTAGAGAGACCCAGTACTTC. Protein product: CASRRSSRGSRETQYF.

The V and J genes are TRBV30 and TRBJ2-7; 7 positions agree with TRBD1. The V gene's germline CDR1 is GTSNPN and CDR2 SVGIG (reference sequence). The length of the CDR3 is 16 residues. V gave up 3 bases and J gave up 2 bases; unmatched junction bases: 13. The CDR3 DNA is TGTGCCTGGAGGCAGACAGGGTCAAATAAACCCTACGAGCAGTACTTC. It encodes CAWRQTGSNKPYEQYF. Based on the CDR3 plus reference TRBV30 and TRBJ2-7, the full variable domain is SQTIHQWPATLVQPVGSPLSLECTVEGTSNPNLYWYRQAAGRGLQLLFYSVGIGQISSEVPQNLSASRPQDRQFILSSKKLLLSDSGFYLCAWRQTGSNKPYEQYFGPGTRLTVT.

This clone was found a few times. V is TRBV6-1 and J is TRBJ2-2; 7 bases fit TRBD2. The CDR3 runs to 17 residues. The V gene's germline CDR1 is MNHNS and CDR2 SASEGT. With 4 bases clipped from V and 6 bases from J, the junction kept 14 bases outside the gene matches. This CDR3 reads CASSGPRQPLASGELFF. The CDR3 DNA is TGTGCCAGCAGTGGCCCTAGACAACCACTAGCGTCCGGGGAGCTGTTTTTT.

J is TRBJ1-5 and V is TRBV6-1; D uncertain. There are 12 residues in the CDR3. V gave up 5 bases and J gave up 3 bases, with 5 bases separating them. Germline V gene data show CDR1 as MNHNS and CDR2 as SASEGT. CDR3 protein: CASSPPNQPQHF. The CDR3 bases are TGTGCCAGCAGTCCCCCCAATCAGCCCCAGCATTTT.

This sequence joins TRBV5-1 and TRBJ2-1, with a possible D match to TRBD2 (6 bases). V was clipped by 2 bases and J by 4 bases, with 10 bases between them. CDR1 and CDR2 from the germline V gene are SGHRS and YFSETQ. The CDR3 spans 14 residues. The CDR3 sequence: CASSLGGGYNEQFF. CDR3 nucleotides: TGCGCCAGCAGCTTAGGAGGAGGGTACAATGAGCAGTTCTTC.

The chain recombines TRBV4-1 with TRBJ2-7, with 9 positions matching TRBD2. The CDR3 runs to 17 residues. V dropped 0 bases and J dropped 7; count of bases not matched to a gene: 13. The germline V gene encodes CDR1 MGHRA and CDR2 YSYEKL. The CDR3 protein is CASSQDHPPGGRGEQYF. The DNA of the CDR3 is TGCGCCAGCAGCCAAGATCATCCCCCGGGCGGGAGGGGAGAGCAGTACTTC.

The CDR3 region is CASSLGGTTSTGELFF. CDR3 DNA: TGTGCCAGCAGCCTAGGGGGGACTACCAGTACCGGGGAGCTGTTTTTT. V is TRBV7-3 and J is TRBJ2-2, with a weak D call TRBD2 (7 bases). Germline lookup yields CDR1 SGHTA and CDR2 FQGTGA. The V end was cut by 5 bases, the J end by 5 bases, with 18 bases between. The CDR3 is made up of 16 amino acids.

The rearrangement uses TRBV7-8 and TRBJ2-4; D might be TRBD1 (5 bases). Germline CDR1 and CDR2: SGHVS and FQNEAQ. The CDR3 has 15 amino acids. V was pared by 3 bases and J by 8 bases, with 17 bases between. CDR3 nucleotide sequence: TGTGCCAGCAGCTTGCAGGGTGGGTTTGAAGACATTCAGTACTTC. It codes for CASSLQGGFEDIQYF.

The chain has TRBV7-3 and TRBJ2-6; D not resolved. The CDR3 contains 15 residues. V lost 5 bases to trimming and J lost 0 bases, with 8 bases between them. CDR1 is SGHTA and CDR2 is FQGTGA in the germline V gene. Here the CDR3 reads CASSLSGSGANVLTF. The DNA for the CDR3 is TGTGCCAGCAGCCTCTCGGGCTCTGGGGCCAACGTCCTGACTTTC.

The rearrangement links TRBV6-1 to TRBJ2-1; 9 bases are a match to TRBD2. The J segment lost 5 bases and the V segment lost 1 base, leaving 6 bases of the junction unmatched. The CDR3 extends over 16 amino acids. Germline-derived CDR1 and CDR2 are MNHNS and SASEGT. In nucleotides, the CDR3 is TGTGCCAGCAGTGAAGGGGTGCTAGCGGGAAACAATGAGCAGTTCTTC. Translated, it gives CASSEGVLAGNNEQFF.

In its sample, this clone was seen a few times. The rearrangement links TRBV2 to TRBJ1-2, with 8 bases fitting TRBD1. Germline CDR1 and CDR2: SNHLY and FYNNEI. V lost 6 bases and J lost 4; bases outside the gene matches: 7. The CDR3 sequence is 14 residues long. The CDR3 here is CASRDRALGYGYTF. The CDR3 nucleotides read TGTGCCAGCAGGGACAGGGCCCTTGGCTATGGCTACACCTTC.

The CDR3 protein is CASSEQAKNIQYF. The CDR3 DNA is TGCGCCAGCAGTGAGCAGGCCAAAAACATTCAGTACTTC. This chain links TRBV10-2 with TRBJ2-4, with unresolved D. V was clipped by 2 bases and J by 1 base, with 3 bases between them. The CDR3 totals 13 residues. CDR1 and CDR2 (germline): WSHSY, SAAADI.

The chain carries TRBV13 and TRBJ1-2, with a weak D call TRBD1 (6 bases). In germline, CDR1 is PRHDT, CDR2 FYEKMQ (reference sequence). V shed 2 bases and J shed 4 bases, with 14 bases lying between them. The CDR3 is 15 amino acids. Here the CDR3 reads CASSLRVGGFYGYTF. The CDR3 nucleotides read TGTGCCAGCAGCTTAAGGGTAGGGGGGTTCTATGGCTACACCTTC.

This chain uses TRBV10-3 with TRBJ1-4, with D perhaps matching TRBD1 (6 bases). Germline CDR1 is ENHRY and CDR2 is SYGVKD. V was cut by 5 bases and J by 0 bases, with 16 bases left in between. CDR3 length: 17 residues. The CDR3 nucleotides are TGTGCCATCAGTCACAACAGGGTCCCTGCAACTAATGAAAAACTGTTTTTT. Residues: CAISHNRVPATNEKLFF.

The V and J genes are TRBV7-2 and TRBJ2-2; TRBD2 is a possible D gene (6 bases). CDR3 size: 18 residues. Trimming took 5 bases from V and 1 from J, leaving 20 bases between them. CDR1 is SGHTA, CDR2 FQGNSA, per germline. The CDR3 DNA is TGTGCCAGCAGCCCCCCGAGGGAGGTAGCGCAGAACACCGGGGAGCTGTTTTTT. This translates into CASSPPREVAQNTGELFF.

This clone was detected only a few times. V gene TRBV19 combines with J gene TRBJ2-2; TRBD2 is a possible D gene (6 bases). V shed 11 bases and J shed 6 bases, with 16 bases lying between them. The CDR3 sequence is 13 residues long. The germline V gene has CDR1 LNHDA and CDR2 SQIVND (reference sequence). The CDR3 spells CASQDGGAGELFF. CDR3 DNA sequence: TGTGCCTCTCAGGACGGGGGAGCCGGGGAGCTGTTTTTT.

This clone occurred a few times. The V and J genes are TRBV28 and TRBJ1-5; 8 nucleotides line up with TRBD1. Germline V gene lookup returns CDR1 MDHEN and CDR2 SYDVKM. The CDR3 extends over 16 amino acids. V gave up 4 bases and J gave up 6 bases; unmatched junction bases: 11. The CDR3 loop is CASSYPDRGVSQPQHF. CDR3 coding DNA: TGTGCCAGCAGTTACCCCGACAGGGGAGTAAGTCAGCCCCAGCATTTT.